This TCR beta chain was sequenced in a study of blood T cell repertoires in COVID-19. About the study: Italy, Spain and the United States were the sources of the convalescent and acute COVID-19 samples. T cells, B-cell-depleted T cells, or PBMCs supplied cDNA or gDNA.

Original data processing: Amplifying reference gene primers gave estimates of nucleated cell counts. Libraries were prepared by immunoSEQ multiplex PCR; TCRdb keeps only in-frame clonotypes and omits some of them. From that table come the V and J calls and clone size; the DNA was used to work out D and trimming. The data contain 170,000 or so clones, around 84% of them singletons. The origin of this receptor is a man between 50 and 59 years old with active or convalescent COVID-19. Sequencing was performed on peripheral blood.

CDR3 residues: CSGAGGGAREQYF. The CDR3 DNA sequence: TGCAGCGGGGCAGGCGGGGGAGCCCGGGAGCAGTACTTC. The chain joins TRBV29-1 to TRBJ2-7, with 7 bases identical to TRBD2. The length of the CDR3 is 13 residues. Germline loops: CDR1 SQVTM, CDR2 ANQGSEA. With V trimmed by 7 bases and J by 7 bases, 13 bases remained unmatched.